One sample yielded the 5 T cell receptor beta chains listed below, sequenced in a study of blood T cell repertoires in COVID-19. Only in-frame clones appear in the TCRdb table, and some are missing; sequencing was by immunoSEQ multiplex PCR. Of about 170,000 clones in the sample, around 84% were seen once. The sample taken for sequencing was peripheral blood. These receptor sequences come from a man between 60 and 75 years old with COVID-19, enrolled during active disease.

The V call is TRBV5-1, the J call TRBJ1-1; TRBD1 matches at 8 bases. CDR3 length equals 15 residues. Germline CDR1 reads SGHRS; CDR2 reads YFSETQ. The ends lost 3 bases at V and 8 bases at J; junction bases unmatched: 12. CDR3 coding DNA: TGCGCCAGCAGCTCCCGCGGGACAGGTATACAAGAAGCTTTCTTT. Protein sequence: CASSSRGTGIQEAFF. Full variable domain (remainder filled in from reference TRBV5-1 and TRBJ1-1): KAGVTQTPRYLIKTRGQQVTLSCSPISGHRSVSWYQQTPGQGLQFLFEYFSETQRNKGNFPGRFSGRQFSNSRSEMNVSTLELGDSALYLCASSSRGTGIQEAFFGQGTRLTVV.

This chain connects TRBV27 to TRBJ1-6; TRBD1 is a possible D gene (5 bases). This CDR3 is 15 amino acids long. Germline CDR1 reads MNHEY; CDR2 reads SMNVEV (reference sequence). V was trimmed by 1 base and J by 9 bases, leaving 13 bases between them. Here the CDR3 reads CASSLLGRAGSPLHF. CDR3 bases: TGTGCCAGCAGTTTATTGGGCAGGGCCGGTTCACCCCTCCACTTT.

The V gene is TRBV5-1, the J gene TRBJ1-3; possible D gene TRBD1, 6 bases. The V gene's germline CDR1 is SGHRS and CDR2 YFSETQ. The CDR3 is 17 residues long. Trimming shortened V by 0 bases and J by 1 base, and 14 bases separated the two germline ends. The CDR3 reads CASSLDVRQDSGNTIYF. In DNA, the CDR3 is TGCGCCAGCAGCTTGGATGTCAGACAGGATTCTGGAAACACCATATATTTT.

The chain is built from TRBV19 and TRBJ1-6; 7 bases match TRBD1. The CDR3 loop spans 16 amino acids. Per germline, CDR1 LNHDA and CDR2 SQIVND (reference sequence). V lost 7 bases to trimming and J lost 7 bases; unmatched junction nucleotides: 13. CDR3: CASKRDSELGNSPLHF. CDR3 DNA sequence: TGTGCCAGTAAAAGGGACAGCGAGCTCGGAAATTCACCCCTCCACTTT.

This chain joins TRBV7-2 and TRBJ2-7; D is perhaps TRBD2 (5 bases). The CDR3 length is 12 residues. V was pared by 5 bases and J by 11 bases, with 16 bases between. The germline gives CDR1 SGHTA, CDR2 FQGNSA. The CDR3 sequence is CASSLADSKEYF. In DNA form, the CDR3 reads TGTGCCAGCAGCCTCGCGGACTCTAAGGAGTACTTC.